The source of this T cell receptor beta chain is a study of control samples from healthy donors and cancer patients (dated by TCRdb to 2018 to 2021). About this clone: Its antigen is unknown. No much larger clone is present one base from it, and per-base qualities are unavailable.

The germline ends are 18 bases apart after V is trimmed by 1 base and J by 6 bases. The germline V gene yields MGHRA for CDR1 and YSYEKL for CDR2. From the cysteine through the phenylalanine, the CDR3 covers 16 amino acids. Here the CDR3 DNA is all that survives: 48 bases in frame from base 1. The method was the immunoSEQ multiplex PCR assay. The immuneACCESS repertoire file appears here via TCRdb, limited to in-frame rearrangements. These files lack a portion of the clones; in checked studies, under half of the deficit traces to unresolved V genes, and the cause of the others is not known. This sample holds some 74,000 clones; about 94% were observed only once. The top ten clonotypes cover around 2.8% of the sample.

The chain couples TRBV4-1 to TRBJ1-2; the D segment could be TRBD1, given 6 matching bases. The sequenced sample consisted of blood. The receptor was isolated from a young woman in good health. At the DNA level, the sequence is TGCGCCAGCAGCCAAGTGCTACTTACAGGGTTAGATGGCTACACCTTC. It translates as CASSQVLLTGLDGYTF.